These T cell receptor beta chains were read from a single sample in a study of control samples from healthy donors and cancer patients. Here immunoSEQ multiplex PCR was the method, and the copy in TCRdb shows in-frame clones only, minus some. The data contain about 150,000 clones, 85% to 95% of them singletons. Sequencing was done on a sample of blood. The source is a woman in her late teens or twenties in good health. Both conserved end residues are part of each CDR3. Each record gives: clone size, V gene, D gene, J gene, CDR3 protein, CDR3 DNA. A D gene is named only where the DNA matches it firmly. Not every row has a clone size; where given, it reads once, few, many or a size class.

abundance: -
v_gene: TRBV5-1
d_gene: -
j_gene: TRBJ1-2
CDR3aa: CASSLGQKIGYTF
CDR3nt: TGCGCCAGCAGCTTGGGACAGAAGATAGGCTACACCTTC

abundance: -
v_gene: TRBV6-5
d_gene: -
j_gene: TRBJ1-5
CDR3aa: CASSYSGYQPQHF
CDR3nt: TGTGCCAGCAGTTACTCAGGTTATCAGCCCCAGCATTTT

abundance: -
v_gene: TRBV12-5
d_gene: TRBD1
j_gene: TRBJ2-2
CDR3aa: CASGGAGGGELFF
CDR3nt: TGTGCTAGTGGTGGCGCAGGGGGCGGGGAGCTGTTTTTT

abundance: -
v_gene: TRBV29-1
d_gene: TRBD1
j_gene: TRBJ1-4
CDR3aa: CSVGGGGVANEKLFF
CDR3nt: TGCAGCGTTGGGGGAGGGGGCGTCGCTAATGAAAAACTGTTTTTT

abundance: -
v_gene: TRBV11-3
d_gene: -
j_gene: TRBJ1-2
CDR3aa: CASSLRSYGYTF
CDR3nt: TGTGCCAGCAGCTTAAGGAGTTATGGCTACACCTTC

abundance: -
v_gene: TRBV4-1
d_gene: TRBD2
j_gene: TRBJ2-1
CDR3aa: CASTPLGSGGIIEQFF
CDR3nt: TGCGCCAGCACCCCCCTTGGTAGCGGGGGGATTATTGAGCAGTTCTTC

abundance: -
v_gene: TRBV3-1/TRBV3-2
d_gene: -
j_gene: TRBJ2-3
CDR3aa: CASSQGGADTQYF
CDR3nt: TGTGCCAGCAGCCAAGGAGGGGCAGATACGCAGTATTTT

abundance: -
v_gene: TRBV5-4
d_gene: -
j_gene: TRBJ1-1
CDR3aa: CASSLISAQHTEAFF
CDR3nt: TGTGCCAGCAGCTTGATTTCGGCGCAGCACACTGAAGCTTTCTTT

abundance: -
v_gene: TRBV5-6
d_gene: -
j_gene: TRBJ2-1
CDR3aa: CASSLGVIGNEQFF
CDR3nt: TGTGCCAGCAGCCTGGGGGTAATCGGCAATGAGCAGTTCTTC

abundance: -
v_gene: TRBV19
d_gene: -
j_gene: TRBJ2-7
CDR3aa: CASSIVSNEQYF
CDR3nt: TGTGCCAGTAGTATAGTATCCAACGAGCAGTACTTC

abundance: -
v_gene: TRBV4-1
d_gene: -
j_gene: TRBJ1-1
CDR3aa: CASSQFTVNTEAFF
CDR3nt: TGCGCCAGCAGCCAATTTACGGTTAACACTGAAGCTTTCTTT

abundance: -
v_gene: TRBV5-1
d_gene: -
j_gene: TRBJ2-5
CDR3aa: CASSLFDEETQYF
CDR3nt: TGCGCCAGCAGCTTGTTCGACGAAGAGACCCAGTACTTC

abundance: -
v_gene: TRBV4-2
d_gene: -
j_gene: TRBJ1-2
CDR3aa: CASSQDPTQGLYGYTF
CDR3nt: TGTGCCAGCAGCCAAGACCCGACTCAGGGCCTCTATGGCTACACCTTC

abundance: -
v_gene: TRBV24-1
d_gene: -
j_gene: TRBJ2-5
CDR3aa: CATSDFRGWGETQYF
CDR3nt: TGTGCCACCAGTGATTTTCGGGGTTGGGGAGAGACCCAGTACTTC

abundance: -
v_gene: TRBV2
d_gene: -
j_gene: TRBJ1-1
CDR3aa: CASSTPTERLNTEAFF
CDR3nt: TGTGCCAGCAGTACCCCGACAGAAAGGTTGAACACTGAAGCTTTCTTT

abundance: once
v_gene: TRBV11-1
d_gene: -
j_gene: TRBJ2-5
CDR3aa: CASSLNGLAEETQYF
CDR3nt: TGTGCCAGCAGCTTAAACGGCCTGGCCGAAGAGACCCAGTACTTC

abundance: -
v_gene: TRBV5-6
d_gene: -
j_gene: TRBJ2-7
CDR3aa: CASSHYSNEQYF
CDR3nt: TGTGCCAGCAGCCACTACTCCAACGAGCAGTACTTC

abundance: -
v_gene: TRBV13
d_gene: -
j_gene: TRBJ1-1
CDR3aa: CASSRRGITEAFF
CDR3nt: TGTGCCAGCAGCCGCCGGGGGATTACTGAAGCTTTCTTT

abundance: -
v_gene: TRBV19
d_gene: -
j_gene: TRBJ1-1
CDR3aa: CASSIDHGEKAFF
CDR3nt: TGTGCCAGTAGTATAGATCACGGAGAGAAAGCTTTCTTT

abundance: -
v_gene: TRBV7-9
d_gene: TRBD1
j_gene: TRBJ1-1
CDR3aa: CASSLAPGGGTEAFF
CDR3nt: TGTGCCAGCAGCTTAGCACCAGGGGGAGGCACTGAAGCTTTCTTT